The present T cell receptor beta chain was sequenced within a study of chemoradiotherapy in HPV16-positive cancers (dated by TCRdb to 2021 to 2024). General notes on the study: Using functional T-cell assays on cells from a couple of HPV16-positive patients, the researchers defined candidate HPV-specific T-cell clones and common TCR motifs. The candidate HPV-specific TCRs and motifs were subsequently tracked in TCR repertoires obtained from fewer than 95 patients with HPV-related cancers. The study asked whether T-cell immunity against the HPV oncoproteins E6 and E7 changes during chemoradiotherapy and whether it affects survival. Here is what the overall study found, with its caveats: Expansion of candidate HPV-specific clones and E7-related TCR motifs was observed in the tumor microenvironment during treatment, whereas no such expansion was observed for non-HPV-specific T cells. Improved recurrence-free survival in HPV16-positive patients was associated with expansion of HPV-responsive T cells during chemoradiotherapy. The survival association was reported for HPV16-positive patients, and the functional definition of HPV-specific T cells was derived from only two HPV16-positive patients.

The library was built by means of the immunoSEQ multiplex PCR assay. This immuneACCESS table, as held by TCRdb, lists in-frame sequences with V and J called but not all clones. Of the missing ones, under half trace to an unresolved V gene in checked studies; the others have no known cause. The sample table holds about 68,000 clones, of which about 90% were seen once. The top ten hold roughly 4.2% of the sample. Repertoires were sampled repeatedly over the course of chemoradiotherapy, so clonal expansion could be followed in the tumor microenvironment. A word on this clone: There is no known antigen for this receptor. Within one base of it there is no much larger clone, and no base qualities were kept.

The receptor was derived from a human donor with HPV-associated anogenital cancer. The specimen was blood, collected from a patient who underwent chemoradiotherapy.

In nucleotides, the sequence is TGCGCCAGCAGGGTCACTGGTTCCACAGATACGCAGTATTTT. Translation gives CASRVTGSTDTQYF. The V and J segments used are TRBV5-1 and TRBJ2-3; the D gene cannot be resolved reliably. The trim is 5 bases for V and 2 bases for J, with a gap of 12 bases between the germline ends. The CDR3 holds 14 amino acids from the cysteine to the phenylalanine. Solely the CDR3 DNA is kept, with 42 bases framed from the first base. Taken from the germline V gene, the CDR1 and CDR2 loops are SGHRS and YFSETQ.